The present entry profiles one T cell receptor (beta chain) with its context. The antigen remains unidentified. The sample is drawn from a study of T cell responses to AZD1222 COVID-19 vaccine. Clones were read by immunoSEQ multiplex PCR, and TCRdb kept only the in-frame ones, dropping some. The data hold about 100,000 clones, with more than 70% observed a single time. The V gene's germline CDR1 is SGHRS and CDR2 YFSETQ. The CDR3 spans 12 residues. The ends were cut back, 1 base at V and 10 bases at J, with 9 bases in the middle. Study observations and caveats: With dominance at 160-218 and 743-854, vaccine-associated CD4 TCRs spanned spike. Spike-specific TCR breadth and depth both grew after two AZD1222 doses.

The clonotype originates from an adult in good health. The chain has TRBV5-1 and TRBJ2-1; no reliable D call. Sequences were derived from peripheral blood, sampled on day 0 of MenACWY control vaccination. CDR3 in amino acids: CASSLRRAEQFF. CDR3 nucleotides: TGCGCCAGCAGCTTGAGACGGGCGGAGCAGTTCTTC.